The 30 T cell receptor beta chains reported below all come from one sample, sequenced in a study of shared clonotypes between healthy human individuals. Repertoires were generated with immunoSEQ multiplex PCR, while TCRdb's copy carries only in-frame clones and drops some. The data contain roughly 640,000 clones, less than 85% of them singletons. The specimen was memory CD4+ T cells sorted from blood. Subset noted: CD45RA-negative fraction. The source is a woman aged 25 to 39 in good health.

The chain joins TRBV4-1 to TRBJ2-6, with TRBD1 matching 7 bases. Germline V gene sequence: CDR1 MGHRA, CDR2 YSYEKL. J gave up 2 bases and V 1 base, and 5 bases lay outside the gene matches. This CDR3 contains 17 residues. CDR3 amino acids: CASSQVNRGTGANVLTF. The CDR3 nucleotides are TGCGCCAGCAGCCAAGTTAACAGGGGAACTGGGGCCAACGTCCTGACTTTC.

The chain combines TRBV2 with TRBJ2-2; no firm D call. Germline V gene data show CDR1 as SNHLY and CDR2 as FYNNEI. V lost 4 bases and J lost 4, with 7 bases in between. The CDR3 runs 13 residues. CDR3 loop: CASSVMGTGELFF. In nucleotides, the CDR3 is TGTGCCAGCAGTGTCATGGGCACCGGGGAGCTGTTTTTT.

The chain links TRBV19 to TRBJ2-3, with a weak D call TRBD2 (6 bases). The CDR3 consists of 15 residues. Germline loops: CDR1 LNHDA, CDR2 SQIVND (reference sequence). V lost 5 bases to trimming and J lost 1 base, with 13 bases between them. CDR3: CASSPERVGTDTQYF. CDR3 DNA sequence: TGTGCCAGTAGTCCCGAGCGGGTGGGCACAGATACGCAGTATTTT.

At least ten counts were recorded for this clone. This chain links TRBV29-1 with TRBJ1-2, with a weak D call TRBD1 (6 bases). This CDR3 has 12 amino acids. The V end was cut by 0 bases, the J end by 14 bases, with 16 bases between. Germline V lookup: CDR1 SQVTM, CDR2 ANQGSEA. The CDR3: CSVEDGGTKRTF. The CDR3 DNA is TGCAGCGTTGAAGATGGTGGGACAAAAAGGACCTTC.

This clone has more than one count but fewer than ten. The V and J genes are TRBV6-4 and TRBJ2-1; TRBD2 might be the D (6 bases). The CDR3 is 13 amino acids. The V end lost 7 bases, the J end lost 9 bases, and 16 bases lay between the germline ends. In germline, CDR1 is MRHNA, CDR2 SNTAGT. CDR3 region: CASKRESFTEQFF. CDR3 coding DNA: TGTGCCAGCAAACGGGAGAGTTTCACTGAGCAGTTCTTC.

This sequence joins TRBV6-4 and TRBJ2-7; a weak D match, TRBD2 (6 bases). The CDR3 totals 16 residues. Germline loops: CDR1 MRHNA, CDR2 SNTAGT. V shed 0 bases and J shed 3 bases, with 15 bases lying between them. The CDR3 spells CASSDSRLVGVYEQYF. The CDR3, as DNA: TGTGCCAGCAGTGACTCCCGACTAGTGGGGGTCTACGAGCAGTACTTC.

The CDR3 DNA sequence: TGTGCCAGCAGCCCCGGGACTAGCGGAGGCACCGGGGAGCTGTTTTTT. Amino acid sequence: CASSPGTSGGTGELFF. The chain carries TRBV7-8 and TRBJ2-2; TRBD2 matches at 11 bases. Germline V CDR1 and CDR2: SGHVS, FQNEAQ. This CDR3 is built from 16 residues. The V and J ends lost 5 bases and 4 bases, in that order; junction bases with no gene match: 6.

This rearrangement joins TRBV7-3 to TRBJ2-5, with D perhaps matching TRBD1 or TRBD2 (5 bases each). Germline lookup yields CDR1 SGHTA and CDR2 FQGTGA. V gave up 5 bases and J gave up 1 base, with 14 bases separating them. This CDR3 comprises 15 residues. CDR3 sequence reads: CASSPQGRLQETQYF. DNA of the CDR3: TGTGCCAGCAGCCCCCAGGGACGGCTCCAAGAGACCCAGTACTTC.

The DNA of the CDR3 is TGTGCCAGCAAGAACAGGGTTGGTGGCTACACCTTC. This gives the protein CASKNRVGGYTF. This rearrangement joins TRBV7-9 to TRBJ1-2; D is possibly TRBD1 (6 bases). The CDR3 runs 12 residues. The germline V gene has CDR1 SEHNR and CDR2 FQNEAQ (reference sequence). Trimming removed 7 bases from V and 7 bases from J, with 13 bases in between.

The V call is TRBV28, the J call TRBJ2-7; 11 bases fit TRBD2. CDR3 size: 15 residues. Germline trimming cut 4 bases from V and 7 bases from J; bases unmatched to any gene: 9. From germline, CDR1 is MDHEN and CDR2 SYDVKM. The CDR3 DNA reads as TGTGCCAGCAGTTGGGGGACTAGCGGACCAGGGGAGCAGTACTTC. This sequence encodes CASSWGTSGPGEQYF.

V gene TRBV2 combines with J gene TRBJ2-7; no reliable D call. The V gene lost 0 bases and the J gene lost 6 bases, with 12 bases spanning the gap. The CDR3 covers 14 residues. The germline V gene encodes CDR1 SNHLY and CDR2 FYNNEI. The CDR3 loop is CASSEAVVLREQYF. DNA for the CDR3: TGTGCCAGCAGTGAAGCGGTGGTTCTACGCGAGCAGTACTTC. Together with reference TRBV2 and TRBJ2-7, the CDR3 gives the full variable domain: EPEVTQTPSHQVTQMGQEVILRCVPISNHLYFYWYRQILGQKVEFLVSFYNNEISEKSEIFDDQFSVERPDGSNFTLKIRSTKLEDSAMYFCASSEAVVLREQYFGPGTRLTVT.

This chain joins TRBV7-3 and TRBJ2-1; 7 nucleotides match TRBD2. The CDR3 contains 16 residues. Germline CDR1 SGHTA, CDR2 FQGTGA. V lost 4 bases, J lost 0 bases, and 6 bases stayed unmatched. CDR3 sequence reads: CASSSRLAGSYNEQFF. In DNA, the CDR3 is TGTGCCAGCAGCTCCAGACTAGCCGGCTCCTACAATGAGCAGTTCTTC.

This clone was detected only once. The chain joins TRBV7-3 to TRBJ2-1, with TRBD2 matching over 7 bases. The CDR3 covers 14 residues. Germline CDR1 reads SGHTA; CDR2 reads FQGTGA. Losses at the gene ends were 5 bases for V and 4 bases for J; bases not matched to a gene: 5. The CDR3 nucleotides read TGTGCCAGCAGCCCCTGGGAGGGATACAATGAGCAGTTCTTC. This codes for CASSPWEGYNEQFF.

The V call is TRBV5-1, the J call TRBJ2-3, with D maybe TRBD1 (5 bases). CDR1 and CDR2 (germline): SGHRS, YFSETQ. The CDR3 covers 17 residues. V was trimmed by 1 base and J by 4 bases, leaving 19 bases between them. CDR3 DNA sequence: TGCGCCAGCAGCTTGATCGGGCAACAAGGGGCCGCAGATACGCAGTATTTT. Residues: CASSLIGQQGAADTQYF.

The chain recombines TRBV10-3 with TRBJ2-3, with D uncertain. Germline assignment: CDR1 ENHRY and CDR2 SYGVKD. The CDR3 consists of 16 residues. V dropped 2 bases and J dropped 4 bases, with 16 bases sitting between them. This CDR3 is CAISERANQKADTQYF. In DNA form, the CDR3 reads TGTGCCATCAGTGAGAGGGCTAACCAGAAGGCAGATACGCAGTATTTT.

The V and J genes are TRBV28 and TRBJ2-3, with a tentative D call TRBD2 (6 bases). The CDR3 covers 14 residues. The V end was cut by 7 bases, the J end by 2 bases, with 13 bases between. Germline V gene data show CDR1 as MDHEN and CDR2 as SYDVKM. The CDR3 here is CASNLGGNTDTQYF. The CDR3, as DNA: TGTGCCAGCAATCTTGGGGGGAACACAGATACGCAGTATTTT.

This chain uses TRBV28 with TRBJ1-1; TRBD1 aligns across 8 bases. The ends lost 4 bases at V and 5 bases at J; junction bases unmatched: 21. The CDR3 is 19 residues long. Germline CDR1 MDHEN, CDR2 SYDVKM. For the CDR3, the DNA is TGTGCCAGCAGTTCCAGGGACAGGCTAAAATTCCGGCTCCGTACTGAAGCTTTCTTT. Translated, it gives CASSSRDRLKFRLRTEAFF. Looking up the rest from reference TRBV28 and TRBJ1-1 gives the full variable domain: DVKVTQSSRYLVKRTGEKVFLECVQDMDHENMFWYRQDPGLGLRLIYFSYDVKMKEKGDIPEGYSVSREKKERFSLILESASTNQTSMYLCASSSRDRLKFRLRTEAFFGQGTRLTVV.

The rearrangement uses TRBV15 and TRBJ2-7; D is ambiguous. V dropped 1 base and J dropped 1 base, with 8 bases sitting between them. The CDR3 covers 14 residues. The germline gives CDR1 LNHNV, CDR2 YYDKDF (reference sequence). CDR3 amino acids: CATSRGITSYEQYF. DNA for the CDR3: TGTGCCACCAGCAGAGGGATCACGTCCTACGAGCAGTACTTC. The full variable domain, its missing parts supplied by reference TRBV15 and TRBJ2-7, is DAMVIQNPRYQVTQFGKPVTLSCSQTLNHNVMYWYQQKSSQAPKLLFHYYDKDFNNEADTPDNFQSRRPNTSFCFLDIRSPGLGDTAMYLCATSRGITSYEQYFGPGTRLTVT.

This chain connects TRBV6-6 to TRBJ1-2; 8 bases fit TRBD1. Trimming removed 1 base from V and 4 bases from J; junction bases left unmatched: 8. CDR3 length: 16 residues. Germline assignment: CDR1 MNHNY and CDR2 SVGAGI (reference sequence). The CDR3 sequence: CASSYFNQGASYGYTF. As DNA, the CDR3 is TGTGCCAGCAGTTACTTCAACCAGGGGGCGAGCTATGGCTACACCTTC.

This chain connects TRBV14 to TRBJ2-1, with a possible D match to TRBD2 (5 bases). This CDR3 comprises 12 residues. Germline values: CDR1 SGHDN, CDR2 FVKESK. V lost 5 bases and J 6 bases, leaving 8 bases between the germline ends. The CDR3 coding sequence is TGTGCCAGCAGCTTACGGGGCAATGAGCAGTTCTTC. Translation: CASSLRGNEQFF.

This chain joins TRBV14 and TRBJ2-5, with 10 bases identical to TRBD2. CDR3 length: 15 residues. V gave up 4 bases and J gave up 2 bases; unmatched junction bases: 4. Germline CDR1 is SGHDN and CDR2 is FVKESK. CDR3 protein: CASSRGLAEQETQYF. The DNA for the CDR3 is TGTGCCAGCAGCCGTGGACTAGCGGAACAAGAGACCCAGTACTTC.

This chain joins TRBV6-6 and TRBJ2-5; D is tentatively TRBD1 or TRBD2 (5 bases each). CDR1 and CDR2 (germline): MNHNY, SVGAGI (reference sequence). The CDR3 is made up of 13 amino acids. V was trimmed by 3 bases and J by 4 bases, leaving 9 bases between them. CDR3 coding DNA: TGTGCCAGCAGTTATTGGGACCGAGAGACCCAGTACTTC. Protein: CASSYWDRETQYF.

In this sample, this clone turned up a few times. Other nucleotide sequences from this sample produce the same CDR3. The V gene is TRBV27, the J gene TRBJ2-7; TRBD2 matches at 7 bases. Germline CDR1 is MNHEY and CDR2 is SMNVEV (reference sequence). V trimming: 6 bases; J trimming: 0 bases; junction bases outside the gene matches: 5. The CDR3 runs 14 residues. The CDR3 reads CASRQRGSSYEQYF. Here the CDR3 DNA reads TGTGCCAGCAGGCAGCGGGGTAGCTCCTACGAGCAGTACTTC.

The CDR3 nucleotides read TGTGCCAGCAGGAGACCAGCGGGAGTGGGCGATGAGCAGTTCTTC. Its protein product is CASRRPAGVGDEQFF. V and J are TRBV27 and TRBJ2-1, with 8 nucleotides matching TRBD2. The trim removed 6 bases at V and 8 bases at J, leaving 12 bases unmatched. Germline CDR1 is MNHEY and CDR2 is SMNVEV (reference sequence). The CDR3 is 15 amino acids.

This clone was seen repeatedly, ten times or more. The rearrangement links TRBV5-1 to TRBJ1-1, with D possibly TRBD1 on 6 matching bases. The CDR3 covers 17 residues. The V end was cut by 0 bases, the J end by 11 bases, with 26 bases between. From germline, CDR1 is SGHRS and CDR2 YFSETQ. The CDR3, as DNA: TGCGCCAGCAGCTTGGATGGTCAGGCAGGGGAAGGGAAAATGGCTTTCTTT. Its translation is CASSLDGQAGEGKMAFF.

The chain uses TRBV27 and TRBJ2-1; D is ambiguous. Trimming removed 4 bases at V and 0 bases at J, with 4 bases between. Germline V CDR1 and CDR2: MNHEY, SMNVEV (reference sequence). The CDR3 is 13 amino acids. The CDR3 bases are TGTGCCAGCAGTTACCGCTCCTACAATGAGCAGTTCTTC. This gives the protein CASSYRSYNEQFF.

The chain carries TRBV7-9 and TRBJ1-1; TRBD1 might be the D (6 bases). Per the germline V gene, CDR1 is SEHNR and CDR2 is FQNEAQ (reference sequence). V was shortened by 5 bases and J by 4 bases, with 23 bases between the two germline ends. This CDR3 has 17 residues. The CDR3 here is CASSPGVMGGWGTEAFF. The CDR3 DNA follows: TGTGCCAGCAGCCCAGGGGTTATGGGTGGATGGGGCACTGAAGCTTTCTTT. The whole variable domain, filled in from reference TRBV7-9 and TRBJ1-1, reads DTGVSQNPRHKITKRGQNVTFRCDPISEHNRLYWYRQTLGQGPEFLTYFQNEAQLEKSRLLSDRFSAERPKGSFSTLEIQRTEQGDSAMYLCASSPGVMGGWGTEAFFGQGTRLTVV.

The CDR3 loop reads CASSWGGFSYQETQYF. The CDR3 DNA sequence: TGCGCCAGCAGCTGGGGCGGATTCTCGTACCAAGAGACCCAGTACTTC. V is TRBV5-1 and J is TRBJ2-5; TRBD1 is a possible D gene (5 bases). Germline V gives CDR1 SGHRS, CDR2 YFSETQ. V was trimmed by 3 bases and J by 0 bases, leaving 15 bases between them. This CDR3 spans 16 amino acids.

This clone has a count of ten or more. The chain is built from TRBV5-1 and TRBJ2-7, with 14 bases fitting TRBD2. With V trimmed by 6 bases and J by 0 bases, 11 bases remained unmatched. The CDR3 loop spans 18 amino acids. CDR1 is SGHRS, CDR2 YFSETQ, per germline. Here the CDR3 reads CASNPTSGRAGNSYEQYF. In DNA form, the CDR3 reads TGCGCCAGCAATCCGACTAGCGGGAGGGCGGGGAACTCCTACGAGCAGTACTTC.

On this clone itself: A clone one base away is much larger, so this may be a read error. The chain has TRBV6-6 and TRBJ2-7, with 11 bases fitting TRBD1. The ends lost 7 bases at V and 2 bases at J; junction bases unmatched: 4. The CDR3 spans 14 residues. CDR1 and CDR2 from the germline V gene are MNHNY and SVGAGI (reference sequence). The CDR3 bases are TGTGCCAGCACCCGGACAGGGGGCCCCTACGAGCAGTACTTC. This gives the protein CASTRTGGPYEQYF.